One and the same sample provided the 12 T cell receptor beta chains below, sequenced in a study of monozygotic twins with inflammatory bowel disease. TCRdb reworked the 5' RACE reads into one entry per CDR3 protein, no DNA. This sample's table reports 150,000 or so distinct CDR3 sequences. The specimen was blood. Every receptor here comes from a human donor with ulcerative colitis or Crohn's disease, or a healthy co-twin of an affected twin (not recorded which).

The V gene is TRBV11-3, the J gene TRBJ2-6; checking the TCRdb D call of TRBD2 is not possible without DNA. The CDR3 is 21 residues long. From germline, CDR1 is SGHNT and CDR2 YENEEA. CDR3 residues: CASRSSVTRLAGAGGANVLTF.

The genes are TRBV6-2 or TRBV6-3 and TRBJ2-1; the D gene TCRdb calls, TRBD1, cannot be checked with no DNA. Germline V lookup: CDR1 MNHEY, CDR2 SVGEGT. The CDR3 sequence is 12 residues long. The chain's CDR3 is CASSLQGNEQFF.

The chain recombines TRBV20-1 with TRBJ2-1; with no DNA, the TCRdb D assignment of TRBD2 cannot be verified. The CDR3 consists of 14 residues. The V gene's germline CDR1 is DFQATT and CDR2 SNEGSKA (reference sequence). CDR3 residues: CSARVEAGVGEQFF.

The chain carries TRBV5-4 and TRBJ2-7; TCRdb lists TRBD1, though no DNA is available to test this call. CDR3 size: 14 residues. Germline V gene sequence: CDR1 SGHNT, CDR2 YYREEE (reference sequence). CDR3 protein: CASSIREFTYEQYF. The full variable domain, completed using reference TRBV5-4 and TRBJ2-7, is ETGVTQSPTHLIKTRGQQVTLRCSSQSGHNTVSWYQQALGQGPQFIFQYYREEENGRGNFPPRFSGLQFPNYSSELNVNALELDDSALYLCASSIREFTYEQYFGPGTRLTVT.

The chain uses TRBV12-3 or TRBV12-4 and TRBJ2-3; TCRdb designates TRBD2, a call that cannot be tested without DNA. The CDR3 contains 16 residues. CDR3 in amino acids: CASRRNRPLRTDTQYF.

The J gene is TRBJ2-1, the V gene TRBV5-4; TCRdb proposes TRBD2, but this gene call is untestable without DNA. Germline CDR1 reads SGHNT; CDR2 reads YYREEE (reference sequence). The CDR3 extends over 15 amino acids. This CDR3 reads CASSLPGGGNNEQFF. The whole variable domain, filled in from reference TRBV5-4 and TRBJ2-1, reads ETGVTQSPTHLIKTRGQQVTLRCSSQSGHNTVSWYQQALGQGPQFIFQYYREEENGRGNFPPRFSGLQFPNYSSELNVNALELDDSALYLCASSLPGGGNNEQFFGPGTRLTVL.

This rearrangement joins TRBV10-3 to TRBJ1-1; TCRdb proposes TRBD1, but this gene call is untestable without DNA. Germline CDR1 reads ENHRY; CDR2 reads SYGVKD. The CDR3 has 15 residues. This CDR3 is CAISSGTGEGTEAFF.

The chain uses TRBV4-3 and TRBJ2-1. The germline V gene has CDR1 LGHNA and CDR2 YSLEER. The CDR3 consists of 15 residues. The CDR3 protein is CASSQEGNFMDEQFF.

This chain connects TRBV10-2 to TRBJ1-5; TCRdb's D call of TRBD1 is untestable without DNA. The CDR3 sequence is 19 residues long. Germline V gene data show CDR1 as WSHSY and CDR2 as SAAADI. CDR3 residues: CASSEEGQVFFHSNQPQHF.

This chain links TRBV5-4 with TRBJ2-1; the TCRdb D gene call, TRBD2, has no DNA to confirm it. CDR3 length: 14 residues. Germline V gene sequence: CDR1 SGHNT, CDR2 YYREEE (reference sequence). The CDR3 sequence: CASSLVDSGSKQFF.

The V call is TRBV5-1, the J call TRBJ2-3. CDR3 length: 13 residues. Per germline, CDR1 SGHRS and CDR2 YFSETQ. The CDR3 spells CASSFQRTDTQYF.

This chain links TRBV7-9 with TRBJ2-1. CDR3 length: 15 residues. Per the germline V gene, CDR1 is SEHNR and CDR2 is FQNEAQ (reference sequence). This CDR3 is CASSLVGQPYNEQFF. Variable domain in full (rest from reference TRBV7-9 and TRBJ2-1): DTGVSQNPRHKITKRGQNVTFRCDPISEHNRLYWYRQTLGQGPEFLTYFQNEAQLEKSRLLSDRFSAERPKGSFSTLEIQRTEQGDSAMYLCASSLVGQPYNEQFFGPGTRLTVL.